Shown below are 3 T cell receptor beta chains from a single sample sequenced in a study of low-dose radiotherapy and immunotherapy resistance in tumors. Time point of the sample: after trial treatment. Treatment in this sample: LDRT plus nivolumab, ipilimumab, low-dose cyclophosphamide and aspirin (RACIN trial). Priming of first-strand cDNA relied on TRAV- and TRBV-specific primers (covering alpha and beta chains). The PCR that amplified TCRs ran for 20 cycles, relying on a constant-region primer and a V-primer adapter. TCRdb passed the reads through MiXCR, listing each CDR3 protein once. The sample contains 40,000 or so distinct CDR3 sequences, about 25% of which appear only once. The source material was PBMCs, sampled after low-dose radiotherapy plus immunotherapy. The receptor set was obtained from a male donor with prostate cancer.

This chain uses TRBV4-1 with TRBJ2-7; 11 bases match TRBD1. The CDR3 is 14 amino acids. Trimming took 4 bases from V and 6 from J; bases not matched to a gene: 5. CDR1 and CDR2 from the germline V gene are MGHRA and YSYEKL. CDR3 sequence reads: CASSRGTGGREQYF. The CDR3 coding sequence is TGCGCCAGCAGCCGAGGGACAGGGGGGCGCGAGCAGTACTTC.

Points on this clonotype: This likely traces to a read error, being one base from a far larger clone. The rearrangement links TRBV6-5 to TRBJ1-3; TRBD1 aligns across 11 bases. The CDR3 consists of 15 residues. Germline assignment: CDR1 MNHEY and CDR2 SVGAGI. CDR3 nucleotide sequence: TGTGCCAGCAATTACGGACAGGGGGCTAGAAACACCATATATTTT. Its translation is CASNYGQGARNTIYF.

This clonotype has a handful of counts. The gene calls are TRBV18 and TRBJ1-5, with a possible D match to TRBD1 (5 bases). V lost 3 bases, J lost 4 bases, and 19 bases lay in between. CDR3 size: 17 residues. Germline assignment: CDR1 KGHSH and CDR2 LQKENI. The CDR3 DNA sequence: TGTGCCAGCTCACCGGACCGGGACGATAGATTTAATCAGCCCCAGCATTTT. Translation: CASSPDRDDRFNQPQHF.